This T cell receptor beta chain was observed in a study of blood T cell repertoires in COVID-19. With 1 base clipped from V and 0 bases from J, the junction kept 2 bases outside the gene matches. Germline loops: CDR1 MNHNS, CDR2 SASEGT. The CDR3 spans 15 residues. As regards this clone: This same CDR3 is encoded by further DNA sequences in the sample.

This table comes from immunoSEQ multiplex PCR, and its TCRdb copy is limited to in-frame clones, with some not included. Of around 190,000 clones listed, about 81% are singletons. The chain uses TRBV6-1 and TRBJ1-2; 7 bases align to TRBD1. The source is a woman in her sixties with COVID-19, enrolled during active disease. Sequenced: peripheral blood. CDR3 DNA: TGTGCCAGCAGTGAAGGGACAGGAGCTAACTATGGCTACACCTTC. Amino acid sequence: CASSEGTGANYGYTF.